The present TCR beta chain was sequenced within a study of blood T cell repertoires in COVID-19. Overall study context: The United States, Italy and Spain supplied acute and convalescent COVID-19 samples.

CDR1 is MDHEN, CDR2 SYDVKM, per germline. The CDR3 runs to 14 residues. Trimming pared 7 bases from V and 5 bases from J, leaving 15 bases between. Per the original methods: Reference gene primer amplification gave estimated nucleated cell counts. This table comes from immunoSEQ multiplex PCR, and its TCRdb copy is limited to in-frame clones, with some not included. The V and J calls and clone size were taken over from that table, and D and trimming were inferred from the DNA. This sample has 100,000 to 150,000 clones; around 89% occur once, and the top ten carry around 19%. The sequence derives from a man aged 45-65 years with active or convalescent COVID-19. The V call is TRBV28, the J call TRBJ1-5; D is ambiguous. Sample: peripheral blood. The CDR3 sequence is CASNGETEYQPQHF. CDR3 DNA sequence: TGTGCCAGCAACGGGGAAACGGAATATCAGCCCCAGCATTTT.